The T cell receptor beta chain under discussion was sequenced for a study of control samples from healthy donors and cancer patients. Data came from immunoSEQ multiplex PCR; TCRdb stores just in-frame clones and leaves some out. The table has 100,000 to 150,000 clones, 75% to 95% seen once. Per the germline V gene, CDR1 is MGHRA and CDR2 is YSYEKL. Trimming cost V 1 base and J 1 base, with 14 bases left between them. The CDR3 runs 17 residues. The clonotype was recovered from a man aged 18 to 29 in good health. Sequencing input: blood. This chain uses TRBV4-1 with TRBJ2-1; possibly TRBD2 for D (7 bases). The chain's CDR3 is CASSQVRGGVSYNEQFF. CDR3 DNA sequence: TGCGCCAGCAGCCAAGTAAGGGGGGGGGTTTCCTACAATGAGCAGTTCTTC.